The clone carrying this T cell receptor beta chain has a handful of counts. Antigen unknown. Together with a sample-barcoded 5' primer, a J-beta primer mix was included in a second PCR lasting about 6 to 11 cycles. Each cDNA molecule received a tag from a template-switch adaptor that had 12 random nucleotides. TCRdb reanalysed the 5' RACE reads using MiXCR and keeps one entry per CDR3 protein. Of hundreds of thousands of distinct CDR3 sequences in the sample, around 43% were seen once. They isolated at least 6.5 million PBMCs from each sample. The sample is drawn from a study of blood T cells in healthy people across ages. The CDR3 loop spans 13 amino acids. V lost 7 bases and J lost 4, with 13 bases in between. Study-level findings and limits: Older age coincided with a roughly linear decline in TCR beta diversity per million T cells.

The receptor comes from an elderly man in good health. This chain links TRBV12-3 or TRBV12-4 with TRBJ1-2, with D possibly being TRBD1 (5 bases). The source material was blood. CDR3 protein: CASTPGGTYGYTF. The CDR3 region has the DNA TGTGCCAGCACCCCGGGAGGGACCTATGGCTACACCTTC.